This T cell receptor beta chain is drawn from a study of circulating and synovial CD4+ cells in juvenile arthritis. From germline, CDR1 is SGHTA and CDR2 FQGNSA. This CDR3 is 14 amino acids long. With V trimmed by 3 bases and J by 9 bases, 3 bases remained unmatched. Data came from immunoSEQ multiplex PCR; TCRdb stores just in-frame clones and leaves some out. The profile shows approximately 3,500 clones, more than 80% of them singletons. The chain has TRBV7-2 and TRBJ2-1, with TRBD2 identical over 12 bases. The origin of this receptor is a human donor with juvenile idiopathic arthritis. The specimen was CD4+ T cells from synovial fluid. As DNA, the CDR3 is TGTGCCAGCAGCTTCGGACTAGCGGGGACTGAGCAGTTCTTC. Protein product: CASSFGLAGTEQFF. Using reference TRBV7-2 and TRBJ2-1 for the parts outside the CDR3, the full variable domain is GAGVSQSPSNKVTEKGKDVELRCDPISGHTALYWYRQSLGQGLEFLIYFQGNSAPDKSGLPSDRFSAERTGGSVSTLTIQRTQQEDSAVYLCASSFGLAGTEQFFGPGTRLTVL.